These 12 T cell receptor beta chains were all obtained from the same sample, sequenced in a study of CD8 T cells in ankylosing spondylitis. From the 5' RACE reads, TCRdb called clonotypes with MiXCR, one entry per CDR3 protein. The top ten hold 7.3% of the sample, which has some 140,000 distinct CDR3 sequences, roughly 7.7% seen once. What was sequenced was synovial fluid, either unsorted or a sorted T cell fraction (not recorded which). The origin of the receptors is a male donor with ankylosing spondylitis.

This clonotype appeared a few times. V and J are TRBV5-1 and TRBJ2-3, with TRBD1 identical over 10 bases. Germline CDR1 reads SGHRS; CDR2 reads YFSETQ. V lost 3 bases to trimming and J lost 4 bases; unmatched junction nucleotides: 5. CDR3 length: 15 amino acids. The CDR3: CASSSGTGVADTQYF. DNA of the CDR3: TGCGCCAGCAGCTCCGGGACAGGGGTAGCAGATACGCAGTATTTT. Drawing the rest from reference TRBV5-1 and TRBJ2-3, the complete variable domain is KAGVTQTPRYLIKTRGQQVTLSCSPISGHRSVSWYQQTPGQGLQFLFEYFSETQRNKGNFPGRFSGRQFSNSRSEMNVSTLELGDSALYLCASSSGTGVADTQYFGPGTRLTVL.

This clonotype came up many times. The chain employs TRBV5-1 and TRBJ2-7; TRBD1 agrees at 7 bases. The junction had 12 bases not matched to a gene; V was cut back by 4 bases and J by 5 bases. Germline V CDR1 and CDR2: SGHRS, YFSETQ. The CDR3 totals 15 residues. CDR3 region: CASSPSGGGRDEQYF. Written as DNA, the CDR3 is TGCGCCAGCAGCCCCTCAGGGGGTGGAAGGGACGAGCAGTACTTC.

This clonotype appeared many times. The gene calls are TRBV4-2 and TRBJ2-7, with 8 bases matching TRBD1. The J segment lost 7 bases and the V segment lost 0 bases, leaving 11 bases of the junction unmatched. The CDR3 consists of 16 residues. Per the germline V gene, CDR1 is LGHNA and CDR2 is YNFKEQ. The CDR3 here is CASSQEYRQGAHEQYF. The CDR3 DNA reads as TGTGCCAGCAGCCAAGAATATAGGCAGGGGGCACATGAGCAGTACTTC.

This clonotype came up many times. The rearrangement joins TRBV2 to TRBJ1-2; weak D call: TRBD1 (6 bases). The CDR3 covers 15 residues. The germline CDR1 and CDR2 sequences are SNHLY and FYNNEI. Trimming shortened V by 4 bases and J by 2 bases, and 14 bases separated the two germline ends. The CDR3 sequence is CASSARGKVNYGYTF. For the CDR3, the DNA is TGTGCCAGCAGTGCAAGGGGGAAGGTGAACTATGGCTACACCTTC.

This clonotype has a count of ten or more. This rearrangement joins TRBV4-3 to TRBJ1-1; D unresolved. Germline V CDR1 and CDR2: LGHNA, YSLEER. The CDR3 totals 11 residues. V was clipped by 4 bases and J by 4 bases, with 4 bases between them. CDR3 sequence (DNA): TGCGCCAGCAGCCGGGGCACTGAAGCTTTCTTT. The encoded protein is CASSRGTEAFF.

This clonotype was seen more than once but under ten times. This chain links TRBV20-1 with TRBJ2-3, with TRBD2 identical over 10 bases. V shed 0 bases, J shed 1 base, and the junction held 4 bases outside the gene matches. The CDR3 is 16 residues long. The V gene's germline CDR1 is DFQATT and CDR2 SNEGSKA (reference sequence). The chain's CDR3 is CSARDNLAGGTDTQYF. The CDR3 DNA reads TGCAGTGCTAGAGATAATCTAGCGGGGGGCACAGATACGCAGTATTTT.

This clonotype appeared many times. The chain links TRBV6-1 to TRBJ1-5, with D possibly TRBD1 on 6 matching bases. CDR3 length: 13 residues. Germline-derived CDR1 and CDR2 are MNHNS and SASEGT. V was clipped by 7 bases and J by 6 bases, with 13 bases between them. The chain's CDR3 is CASTEGGGQPQHF. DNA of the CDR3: TGTGCCAGCACCGAGGGGGGAGGTCAGCCCCAGCATTTT.

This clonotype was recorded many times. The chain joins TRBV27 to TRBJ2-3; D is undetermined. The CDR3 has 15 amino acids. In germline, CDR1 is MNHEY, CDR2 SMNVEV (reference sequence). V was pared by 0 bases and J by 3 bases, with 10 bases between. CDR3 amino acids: CASSLSVLGTDTQYF. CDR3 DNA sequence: TGTGCCAGCAGTTTATCCGTCTTAGGGACAGATACGCAGTATTTT.

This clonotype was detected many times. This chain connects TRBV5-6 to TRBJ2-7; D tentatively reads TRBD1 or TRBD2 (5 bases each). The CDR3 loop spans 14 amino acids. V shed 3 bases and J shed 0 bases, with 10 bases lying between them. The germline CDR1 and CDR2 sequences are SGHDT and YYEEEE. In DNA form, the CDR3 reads TGTGCCAGCAGCTCCCCAGGGAGCTCCTACGAGCAGTACTTC. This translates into CASSSPGSSYEQYF.

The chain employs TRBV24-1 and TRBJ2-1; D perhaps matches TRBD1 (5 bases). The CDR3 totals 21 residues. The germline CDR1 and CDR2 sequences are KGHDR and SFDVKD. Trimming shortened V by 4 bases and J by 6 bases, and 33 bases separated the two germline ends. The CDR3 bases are TGTGCCACCAGTGAGTCCACCAGGAGTCCCGCCAGGGAAATGACCGTCAATGAGCAGTTCTTC. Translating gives CATSESTRSPAREMTVNEQFF.

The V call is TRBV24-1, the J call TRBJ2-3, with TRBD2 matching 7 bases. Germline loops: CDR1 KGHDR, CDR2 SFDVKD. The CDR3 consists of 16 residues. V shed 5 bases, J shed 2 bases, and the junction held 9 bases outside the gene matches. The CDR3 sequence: CATSAGTGGHTDTQYF. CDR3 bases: TGTGCCACCAGTGCCGGGACGGGAGGCCACACAGATACGCAGTATTTT.

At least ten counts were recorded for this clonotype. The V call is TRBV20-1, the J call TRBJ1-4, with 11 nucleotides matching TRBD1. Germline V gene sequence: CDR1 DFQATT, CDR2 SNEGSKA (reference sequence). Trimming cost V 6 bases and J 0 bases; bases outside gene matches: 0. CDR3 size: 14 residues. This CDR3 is CSAGQGATNEKLFF. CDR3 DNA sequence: TGCAGTGCGGGACAGGGGGCAACTAATGAAAAACTGTTTTTT.